Below, 27 T cell receptor beta chains from the same sample are listed, as sequenced in a study of T cell responses to AZD1222 COVID-19 vaccine. Libraries were prepared by immunoSEQ multiplex PCR; TCRdb keeps only in-frame clonotypes and omits some of them. The sample contains approximately 60,000 clones, 80% to 90% of which appear only once. The material was peripheral blood, obtained on day 0 of AZD1222 vaccination. These receptors were obtained from an adult in good health.

V is TRBV7-2 and J is TRBJ1-1; no clear D. CDR1 is SGHTA and CDR2 is FQGNSA in the germline V gene. Between the trimmed V and J ends, which lost 5 bases and 11 bases, there was a span of 18 bases. This CDR3 region has 13 residues. The CDR3 sequence is CASSQRSLGRAFF. CDR3 DNA: TGTGCCAGCAGCCAACGGTCGCTCGGACGGGCTTTCTTT.

The chain uses TRBV4-1 and TRBJ2-7; a possible D gene is TRBD1 (6 bases). V gave up 5 bases and J gave up 0 bases, with 14 bases separating them. Germline V gene data show CDR1 as MGHRA and CDR2 as YSYEKL. CDR3 size: 15 residues. CDR3 in amino acids: CASSASRGSSYEQYV. The CDR3 nucleotides are TGCGCCAGCAGCGCGTCGAGGGGGAGCTCCTACGAGCAGTACGTC.

The chain employs TRBV29-1 and TRBJ1-2; unclear D gene. CDR1 and CDR2 from the germline V gene are SQVTM and ANQGSEA. V lost 4 bases and J lost 2, with 11 bases in between. This CDR3 comprises 13 residues. CDR3 amino acids: CSVAGQINYGYTF. Written as DNA, the CDR3 is TGCAGCGTTGCTGGGCAGATAAACTATGGCTACACCTTC.

V gene TRBV5-1 combines with J gene TRBJ1-1; D not resolved. The CDR3 contains 14 residues. CDR1 and CDR2 from the germline V gene are SGHRS and YFSETQ. V was shortened by 0 bases and J by 4 bases, with 10 bases between the two germline ends. The CDR3 region has the DNA TGCGCCAGCAGCTTGGAAGGGAGTAGCACTGAAGCTTTCTTT. Protein sequence: CASSLEGSSTEAFF.

This clone appeared a single time. The gene calls are TRBV11-2 and TRBJ2-7; 7 bases align to TRBD1. Germline lookup yields CDR1 SGHAT and CDR2 FQNNGV. This CDR3 has 15 amino acids. V gave up 1 base and J gave up 0 bases; unmatched junction bases: 3. The CDR3 here is CASSLGSGGSYEQYV. The CDR3 region has the DNA TGTGCCAGCAGCTTAGGTTCAGGGGGCTCCTACGAGCAGTACGTC.

The count of this clone is one. J is TRBJ2-2 and V is TRBV5-1; D is uncertain. This CDR3 has 18 residues. Per germline, CDR1 SGHRS and CDR2 YFSETQ. Trimming stripped 5 bases from V and 1 base from J, with 21 bases between. The CDR3 sequence is CASRLGPYRAKNTGELFF. CDR3 sequence (DNA): TGCGCCAGCAGACTGGGCCCCTACCGGGCCAAGAACACCGGGGAGCTGTTTTTT.

The chain links TRBV7-9 to TRBJ2-1, with D maybe TRBD2 (6 bases). V shed 5 bases and J shed 0 bases, with 11 bases lying between them. The CDR3 is made up of 15 amino acids. Germline CDR1 reads SEHNR; CDR2 reads FQNEAQ (reference sequence). This CDR3 is CASSHRAGSYNEQFF. The CDR3, as DNA: TGTGCCAGCAGCCATAGAGCGGGCTCCTACAATGAGCAGTTCTTC.

V gene TRBV11-3 combines with J gene TRBJ1-1, with TRBD1 as a possible D gene (6 bases). V gave up 0 bases and J gave up 5 bases, with 10 bases separating them. The CDR3 sequence is 14 residues long. Germline values: CDR1 SGHNT, CDR2 YENEEA. The CDR3 sequence is CASSLETGWTEAFF. CDR3 nucleotide sequence: TGTGCCAGCAGCTTAGAAACAGGGTGGACTGAAGCTTTCTTT.

The rearrangement links TRBV28 to TRBJ2-5; TRBD2 is a possible D gene (5 bases). Germline loops: CDR1 MDHEN, CDR2 SYDVKM. V dropped 7 bases and J dropped 5 bases, with 17 bases sitting between them. This CDR3 is 14 amino acids long. Written as DNA, the CDR3 is TGTGCCAGCATGGAAGGGCTCGGCGGGGAGACCCAGTACTTC. Protein product: CASMEGLGGETQYF.

The V gene is TRBV9, the J gene TRBJ1-3, with D hard to call. The CDR3 has 15 residues. V dropped 0 bases and J dropped 0 bases, with 7 bases sitting between them. Germline-derived CDR1 and CDR2 are SGDLS and YYNGEE. The CDR3 sequence: CASSVAGNSGNTIYF. The CDR3, as DNA: TGTGCCAGCAGCGTAGCGGGTAACTCTGGAAACACCATATATTTT. Complete variable domain (other parts from reference TRBV9 and TRBJ1-3): DSGVTQTPKHLITATGQRVTLRCSPRSGDLSVYWYQQSLDQGLQFLIQYYNGEERAKGNILERFSAQQFPDLHSELNLSSLELGDSALYFCASSVAGNSGNTIYFGEGSWLTVV.

The rearrangement joins TRBV4-3 to TRBJ2-7, with D unclear. Germline V lookup: CDR1 LGHNA, CDR2 YSLEER. Deletions cut 0 bases from V and 10 bases from J, with 10 bases between. This CDR3 region has 12 residues. DNA for the CDR3: TGCGCCAGCAGCCAAGATCGGGCGGATCAGTACTTC. This gives the protein CASSQDRADQYF.

The CDR3 region is CASSYQGNGYTF. The CDR3 DNA sequence: TGTGCCAGCAGTTACCAGGGAAATGGCTACACCTTC. V and J are TRBV6-5 and TRBJ1-2, with D possibly TRBD1 on 5 matching bases. CDR1 is MNHEY, CDR2 SVGAGI, per germline. The CDR3 loop spans 12 amino acids. Trimming left V 2 bases short and J 6 bases short, with 7 bases between.

The chain joins TRBV7-9 to TRBJ2-1; D may be TRBD1 or TRBD2 (5 bases each). The CDR3 sequence is 15 residues long. Germline V lookup: CDR1 SEHNR, CDR2 FQNEAQ (reference sequence). Trimming stripped 5 bases from V and 3 bases from J, with 14 bases between. The CDR3 nucleotides read TGTGCCAGCAGCGCCGGGACCCCGATCTACAATGAGCAGTTCTTC. It translates to CASSAGTPIYNEQFF.

V usage is TRBV28 and J usage is TRBJ1-6; D might be TRBD1 (6 bases). The germline gives CDR1 MDHEN, CDR2 SYDVKM. This CDR3 comprises 17 residues. With 6 bases removed from V and 0 bases from J, the gap between germline ends came to 15 bases. CDR3 sequence (DNA): TGTGCCAGCAGAGGGTCGACAGGTAGCTCCTATAATTCACCCCTCCACTTT. It codes for CASRGSTGSSYNSPLHF.

This clone is a singleton in its sample. The chain joins TRBV28 to TRBJ1-5, with D maybe TRBD1 (6 bases). CDR3 length equals 15 residues. Trimming pared 7 bases from V and 2 bases from J, leaving 15 bases between. Germline V CDR1 and CDR2: MDHEN, SYDVKM. The CDR3: CASTSLQGGNQPQHF. The CDR3 bases are TGTGCCAGCACTTCTTTACAGGGTGGCAATCAGCCCCAGCATTTT. The full variable domain, its missing parts supplied by reference TRBV28 and TRBJ1-5, is DVKVTQSSRYLVKRTGEKVFLECVQDMDHENMFWYRQDPGLGLRLIYFSYDVKMKEKGDIPEGYSVSREKKERFSLILESASTNQTSMYLCASTSLQGGNQPQHFGDGTRLSIL.

This clone was detected only a few times. J is TRBJ1-1 and V is TRBV10-1; D remains unclear. V lost 7 bases to trimming and J lost 3 bases, with 3 bases between them. Germline lookup yields CDR1 WNHNN and CDR2 SYGVQD (reference sequence). This CDR3 comprises 10 residues. CDR3 bases: TGCGCCAGCATACACACTGAAGCTTTCTTT. It codes for CASIHTEAFF.

The chain combines TRBV12-3 or TRBV12-4 with TRBJ1-2; D ambiguous. The V end lost 3 bases, the J end lost 8 bases, and 4 bases lay between the germline ends. The CDR3 length is 10 residues. CDR3 sequence (DNA): TGTGCCAGCAGTTTGAGAGGCTACACCTTC. Translation: CASSLRGYTF.

The rearrangement joins TRBV6-5 to TRBJ1-1, with D hard to call. V lost 6 bases and J lost 5, with 16 bases in between. The germline V gene encodes CDR1 MNHEY and CDR2 SVGAGI. The CDR3 covers 14 residues. The CDR3, as DNA: TGTGCCAGCAGCCCCTTGGAGGGCGGAACTGAAGCTTTCTTT. Amino acids: CASSPLEGGTEAFF.

This clone occurred a few times. The chain links TRBV28 to TRBJ1-1; 7 bases are shared with TRBD1. The CDR3 is made up of 13 amino acids. Germline V gene sequence: CDR1 MDHEN, CDR2 SYDVKM. V was clipped by 7 bases and J by 8 bases; unmatched bases: 10. CDR3 DNA: TGTGCCAGCAACTCCGGACAGGCCTCCGAAGCTTTCTTT. This codes for CASNSGQASEAFF.

The rearrangement joins TRBV11-2 to TRBJ2-2; no firm D call. Germline V gene lookup returns CDR1 SGHAT and CDR2 FQNNGV. The V end was cut by 2 bases, the J end by 9 bases, with 4 bases between. CDR3 length: 11 residues. CDR3 residues: CASSLRRELFF. The CDR3 bases are TGTGCCAGCAGCTTACGGAGGGAGCTGTTTTTT.

This chain joins TRBV5-1 and TRBJ1-3; 7 bases align to TRBD1. CDR1 and CDR2 (germline): SGHRS, YFSETQ. J was trimmed by 0 bases and V by 1 base; bases with no gene match: 7. This CDR3 comprises 17 residues. The CDR3 DNA reads as TGCGCCAGCAGCTTGTTCGGGACAGCGGACTCTGGAAACACCATATATTTT. This encodes CASSLFGTADSGNTIYF. Supplemented by reference TRBV5-1 and TRBJ1-3, the full variable domain reads KAGVTQTPRYLIKTRGQQVTLSCSPISGHRSVSWYQQTPGQGLQFLFEYFSETQRNKGNFPGRFSGRQFSNSRSEMNVSTLELGDSALYLCASSLFGTADSGNTIYFGEGSWLTVV.

V gene TRBV29-1 combines with J gene TRBJ2-1; no firm D call. The CDR3 is 14 amino acids. Germline lookup yields CDR1 SQVTM and CDR2 ANQGSEA. V lost 4 bases and J 2 bases, leaving 12 bases between the germline ends. CDR3 DNA: TGCAGCGTTGGCGAGCGTCAGGCCTACAATGAGCAGTTCTTC. Its translation is CSVGERQAYNEQFF.

The V and J genes are TRBV7-9 and TRBJ1-3; D possibly corresponds to TRBD1 (6 bases). Germline CDR1 and CDR2: SEHNR and FQNEAQ (reference sequence). The CDR3 sequence is 17 residues long. V lost 2 bases and J 3 bases, leaving 17 bases between the germline ends. The CDR3 spells CASSLRGHNRGGNTIYF. The CDR3 bases are TGTGCCAGCAGCTTACGGGGACACAATAGGGGTGGAAACACCATATATTTT.

The rearrangement uses TRBV12-5 and TRBJ2-5, with D perhaps matching TRBD1 (6 bases). The CDR3 is 13 residues long. Germline loops: CDR1 LGHNT, CDR2 FRNRAP. Trimming cost V 1 base and J 5 bases, with 8 bases left between them. CDR3 DNA sequence: TGTGCTAGTGGTTTGGACAGGGTGGAGACCCAGTACTTC. Protein: CASGLDRVETQYF.

This clone was picked up a small number of times. The gene calls are TRBV18 and TRBJ2-5, with D possibly being TRBD1 (6 bases). The CDR3 sequence is 13 residues long. The ends were cut back, 2 bases at V and 4 bases at J, with 8 bases in the middle. Germline V CDR1 and CDR2: KGHSH, LQKENI. The CDR3 region is CASSPTGIETQYF. In DNA form, the CDR3 reads TGTGCCAGCTCACCAACAGGGATAGAGACCCAGTACTTC.

This chain connects TRBV7-2 to TRBJ2-3, with 7 bases matching TRBD1. Germline values: CDR1 SGHTA, CDR2 FQGNSA. Germline trimming cut 5 bases from V and 4 bases from J; bases unmatched to any gene: 6. The CDR3 runs 14 residues. Here the CDR3 DNA reads TGTGCCAGCAGCCCTAGACAGGGTGCAGATACGCAGTATTTT. Its translation: CASSPRQGADTQYF.

This clone was counted only a few times. J is TRBJ1-6 and V is TRBV27; no reliable D call. The germline V and J ends were trimmed by 5 bases and 4 bases, with 9 bases remaining between them. Germline CDR1 reads MNHEY; CDR2 reads SMNVEV (reference sequence). The CDR3 length is 14 residues. CDR3 sequence (DNA): TGTGCCAGCAGTCCGGTAGATTATAATTCACCCCTCCACTTT. Its protein is CASSPVDYNSPLHF.